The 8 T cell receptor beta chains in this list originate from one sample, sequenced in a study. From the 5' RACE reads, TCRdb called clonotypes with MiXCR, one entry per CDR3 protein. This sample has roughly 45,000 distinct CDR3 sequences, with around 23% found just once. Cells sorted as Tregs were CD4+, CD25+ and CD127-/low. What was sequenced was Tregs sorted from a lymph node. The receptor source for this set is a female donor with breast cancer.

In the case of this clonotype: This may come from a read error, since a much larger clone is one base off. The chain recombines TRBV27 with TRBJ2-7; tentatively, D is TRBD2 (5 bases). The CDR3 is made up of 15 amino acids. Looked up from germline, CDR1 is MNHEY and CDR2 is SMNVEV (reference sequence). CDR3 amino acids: CDSSADWASSYEQYF. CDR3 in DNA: TGTGACAGCAGTGCGGACTGGGCAAGCTCCTACGAGCAGTACTTC.

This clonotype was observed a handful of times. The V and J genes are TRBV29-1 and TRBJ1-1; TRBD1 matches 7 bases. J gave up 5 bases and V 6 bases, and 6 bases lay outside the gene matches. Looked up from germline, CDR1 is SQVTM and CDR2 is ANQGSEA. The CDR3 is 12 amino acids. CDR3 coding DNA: TGCAGCGTAGGGACAGTTGGGACTGAAGCTTTCTTT. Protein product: CSVGTVGTEAFF.

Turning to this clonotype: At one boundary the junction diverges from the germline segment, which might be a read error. The DNA of the CDR3 is TGTACCAGCAGTTCCGCTCAGGGGTACTATGGCTCCACCTTC. It specifies CTSSSAQGYYGSTF. V and J are TRBV6-6 and TRBJ1-2; TRBD1 is a possible D gene (6 bases). This CDR3 has 14 residues. CDR1 and CDR2 (germline): MNHNY, SVGAGI (reference sequence).

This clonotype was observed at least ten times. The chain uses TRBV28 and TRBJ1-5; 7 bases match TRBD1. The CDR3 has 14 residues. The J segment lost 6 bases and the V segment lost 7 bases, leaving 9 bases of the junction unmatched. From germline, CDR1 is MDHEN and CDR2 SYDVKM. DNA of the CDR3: TGTGCCAGCAAACGTCAGGGGGTGAGTCAGCCCCAGCATTTT. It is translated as CASKRQGVSQPQHF.

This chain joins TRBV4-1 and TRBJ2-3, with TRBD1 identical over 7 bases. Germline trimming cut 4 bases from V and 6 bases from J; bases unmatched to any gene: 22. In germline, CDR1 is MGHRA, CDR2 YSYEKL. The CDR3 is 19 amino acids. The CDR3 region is CASSREVRAQGVVIDTQYF. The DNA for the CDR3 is TGCGCCAGCAGCCGAGAAGTACGGGCGCAGGGGGTTGTTATTGATACGCAGTATTTT.

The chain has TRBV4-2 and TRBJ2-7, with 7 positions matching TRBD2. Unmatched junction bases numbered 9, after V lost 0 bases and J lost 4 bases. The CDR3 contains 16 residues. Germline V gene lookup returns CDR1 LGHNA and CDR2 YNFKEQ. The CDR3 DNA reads TGTGCCAGCAGCCAAGATTTTCGGGGAGGGAGGTACGAGCAGTACTTC. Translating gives CASSQDFRGGRYEQYF.

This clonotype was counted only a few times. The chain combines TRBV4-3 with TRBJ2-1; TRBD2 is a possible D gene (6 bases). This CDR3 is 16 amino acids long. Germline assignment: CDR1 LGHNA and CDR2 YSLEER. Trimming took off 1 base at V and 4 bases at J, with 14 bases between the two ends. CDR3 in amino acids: CASSQGLGGSYNEQFF. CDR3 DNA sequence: TGCGCCAGCAGCCAAGGGTTGGGAGGCTCATACAATGAGCAGTTCTTC.

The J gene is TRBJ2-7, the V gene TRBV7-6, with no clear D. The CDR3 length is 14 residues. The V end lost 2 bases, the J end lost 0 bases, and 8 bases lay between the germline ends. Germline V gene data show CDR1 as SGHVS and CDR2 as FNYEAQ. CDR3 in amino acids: CASSLRALSYEQYF. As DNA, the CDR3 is TGTGCCAGCAGCTTACGCGCGCTCTCCTACGAGCAGTACTTC. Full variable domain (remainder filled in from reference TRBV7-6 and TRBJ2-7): GAGVSQSPRYKVTKRGQDVALRCDPISGHVSLYWYRQALGQGPEFLTYFNYEAQQDKSGLPNDRFSAERPEGSISTLTIQRTEQRDSAMYRCASSLRALSYEQYFGPGTRLTVT.